This T cell receptor (beta chain) is drawn from a study of cytomegalovirus exposure and HLA in healthy donors. Points from the study as a whole: A later analysis appeared to link common viral pathogens to several of the most significant clusters.

Comment on this clone: Its antigen is as yet unknown.

Germline lookup yields CDR1 MNHEY and CDR2 SVGAGI. The CDR3 loop spans 15 amino acids. Trimming pared 4 bases from V and 2 bases from J, leaving 14 bases between. The PCR contained 60 Vbeta and 13 Jbeta primers. Only in-frame clones appear in the TCRdb table, and some are missing; sequencing was by immunoSEQ multiplex PCR. The table has fewer than 250,000 clones, roughly 80% seen once. Material: PBMCs. The V and J genes are TRBV6-5 and TRBJ1-2; no clear D. The clonotype originates from a woman aged 18 to 35 in good health and CMV-seronegative. The CDR3 loop reads CASSFAAGGNYGYTF. CDR3 coding DNA: TGTGCCAGCAGTTTCGCAGCAGGCGGGAACTATGGCTACACCTTC.